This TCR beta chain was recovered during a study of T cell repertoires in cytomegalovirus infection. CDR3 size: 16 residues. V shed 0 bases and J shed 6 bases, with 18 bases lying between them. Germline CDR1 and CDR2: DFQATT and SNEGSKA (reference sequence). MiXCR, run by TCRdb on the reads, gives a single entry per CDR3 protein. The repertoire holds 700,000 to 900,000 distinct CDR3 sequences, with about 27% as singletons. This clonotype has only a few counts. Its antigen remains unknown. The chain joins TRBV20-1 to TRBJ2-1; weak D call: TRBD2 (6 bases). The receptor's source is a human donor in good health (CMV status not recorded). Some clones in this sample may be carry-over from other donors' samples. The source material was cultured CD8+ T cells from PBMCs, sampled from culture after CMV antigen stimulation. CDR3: CSARDSLAVPLNEQFF. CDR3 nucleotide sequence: TGCAGTGCTAGAGATTCATTAGCGGTGCCCCTCAATGAGCAGTTCTTC.